This T cell receptor (beta chain) was retrieved from a study of tumor-infiltrating lymphocytes in oesophageal squamous cell carcinoma. TCRdb re-called the PCR reads with MiXCR, one entry per CDR3 protein. The sample consists of about 20,000 distinct CDR3 sequences, around two fifths of them appearing once. Trimming took 0 bases from V and 2 from J; bases not matched to a gene: 4. This CDR3 has 15 amino acids. The germline V gene encodes CDR1 DFQATT and CDR2 SNEGSKA (reference sequence). The sequencing input was normal esophageal tissue next to the tumor. The V and J genes are TRBV20-1 and TRBJ2-3; TRBD1 agrees at 8 bases. The receptor comes from a female donor with esophageal squamous cell carcinoma. Here the CDR3 DNA reads TGCAGTGCTAGAGACCGGACAGGGCCCACAGATACGCAGTATTTT. This codes for CSARDRTGPTDTQYF.